The rows below give T cell receptor beta chains drawn from one sample of a study of Graves' ophthalmopathy and Graves' hyperthyroidism. TCRdb reprocessed the multiplex PCR reads via MiXCR and lists one record per CDR3 protein. The data show a few hundred thousand distinct CDR3 sequences, with roughly 21% seen just once and around 3.2% held by the top ten. Material for sequencing was peripheral blood. Receptors were obtained from a woman younger than 30 with stable Graves' hyperthyroidism. CDR3s include the opening cysteine and the closing phenylalanine or tryptophan. D genes are given only for firm matches. Clone size appears in some rows only: once, few, many, or a class for an expanded clone.

J,size,D,V,DNA,CDR3
TRBJ2-7,many,NA,TRBV7-2,TGTGCCAGCAGCTTAGCGCCTAGCCTCGAGCAGTACTTC,CASSLAPSLEQYF
TRBJ1-2,NA,NA,TRBV6-2/TRBV6-3,TGTGCCAGCAGCCGAACAGAGGAATCCTATGGTTACACCTTC,CASSRTEESYGYTF
TRBJ2-5,many,NA,TRBV6-1,TGTGCCAGCAGTCGGTCAGGGCTCTACCAAGAGACCCAGTACTTC,CASSRSGLYQETQYF
TRBJ2-7,many,TRBD1,TRBV24-1,TGTGCCACCAGTGATGGGGGACAGTACGAGCAGTACTTC,CATSDGGQYEQYF
TRBJ2-7,few,NA,TRBV28,TGTGCCAGCAGATCACAGGGTCGCGAGCAGTACTTC,CASRSQGREQYF
TRBJ2-2,many,NA,TRBV18,TGTGCCAACTCGATCGACAGGAAGAACACCGGGGAGCTGTTTTTT,CANSIDRKNTGELFF
TRBJ1-5,many,NA,TRBV6-5,TGTGCCAGCAGTTATGGAGCTCAGCCCCAGCATTTT,CASSYGAQPQHF
TRBJ1-5,few,NA,TRBV18,TGTGCCAGCTCACCACTCGAGACGGCTCAGCCCCAGCATTTT,CASSPLETAQPQHF
TRBJ1-2,many,NA,TRBV29-1,TGCAGCGACCGGGACACCTTTGACTATGGCTACACCTTC,CSDRDTFDYGYTF
TRBJ2-7,many,TRBD1,TRBV7-9,TGTGCCAGCAGCTTAGGGGGACAGGGATCCGACGAGCAGTACTTC,CASSLGGQGSDEQYF
TRBJ1-5,few,TRBD1,TRBV6-1,TGTGCCAGCAGTGCAGGGACAGGGGATGGTCAGCCCCAGCATTTT,CASSAGTGDGQPQHF
TRBJ2-5,many,NA,TRBV2,TGTGCCAGCAGTGAAGTCGTGGGTAGCTCCGAGACCCAGTACTTC,CASSEVVGSSETQYF
TRBJ2-7,many,TRBD1,TRBV12-3/TRBV12-4,TGTGCCAGCAGTCCCCCCGACAGGGTGGGCGAGCAGTACTTC,CASSPPDRVGEQYF
TRBJ1-2,many,NA,TRBV15,TGTGCCACCAGCAGAGGGATGGGGGGCAGTGCGGGCTACACCTTC,CATSRGMGGSAGYTF
TRBJ1-2,many,NA,TRBV6-1,TGTGCCAGCAGCCTCGGCGGGGCGCCCACCGGCTACACCTTC,CASSLGGAPTGYTF
TRBJ2-7,few,TRBD2,TRBV15,TGTGCCACCAGCAGCGTCGGACTAGCGGCTGACTACGAGCAGTACTTC,CATSSVGLAADYEQYF
TRBJ2-5,many,NA,TRBV6-5,TGTGCCAGCAGTCAGACACAGGGTCGAGAGACCCAGTACTTC,CASSQTQGRETQYF
TRBJ2-4,many,TRBD2,TRBV28,TGTGCCAGCAGAGGGACTAGCGGGTTAGCCAAAAACATTCAGTACTTC,CASRGTSGLAKNIQYF
TRBJ1-2,many,NA,TRBV12-3/TRBV12-4,TGTGCCAGCAGTATGACACACTATGGCTACACCTTC,CASSMTHYGYTF
TRBJ2-2,many,NA,TRBV12-3/TRBV12-4,TGTGCCAGCAGCTGGGGTAGGGGCGCGGGGGAGCTGTTTTTT,CASSWGRGAGELFF
TRBJ2-3,NA,NA,TRBV5-1,TGCGCCAGCAGCCGGGCCCTGAGGGTTAGCACAGATACGCAGTATTTT,CASSRALRVSTDTQYF
TRBJ1-5,many,NA,TRBV2,TGTGCCACCTCGTATAGCAATCAGCCCCAGCATTTT,CATSYSNQPQHF
TRBJ2-5,NA,TRBD1,TRBV20-1,TGCAGTGCTTCAGGGGGCAGTGGGGAGACCCAGTACTTC,CSASGGSGETQYF
TRBJ2-6,many,NA,TRBV15,TGTGCCACCAGCTCCGGGGAATCTGGGGCCAACGTCCTGACTTTC,CATSSGESGANVLTF
TRBJ1-2,many,NA,TRBV12-3/TRBV12-4,TGTGCCAGCAGTTTTGAAGGCACCTATGGCTACACCTTC,CASSFEGTYGYTF
TRBJ1-5,few,NA,TRBV12-3/TRBV12-4,TGTGCCAGCAGTTTAAGGGTGGGGCAGCCCCAGCATTTT,CASSLRVGQPQHF
TRBJ2-5,many,TRBD2,TRBV2,TGTGCCAGCAGTGAGAGGAGACTAGCGGGAGGAACCGGAGAGACCCAGTACTTC,CASSERRLAGGTGETQYF
TRBJ2-2,many,TRBD2,TRBV2,TGTGCCAGCAGAAGAGGACTAGCGGGAGTTTATTCCGGGGAGCTGTTTTTT,CASRRGLAGVYSGELFF
TRBJ2-2,NA,NA,TRBV6-1,TGTGCCAGCAGTGACCAGGGGCGAACCGGGGAGCTGTTTTTT,CASSDQGRTGELFF
TRBJ2-5,NA,NA,TRBV24-1,TGTGCCACCAGTGATCCCACCGGACGGGGGCGAGAGACCCAGTACTTC,CATSDPTGRGRETQYF
TRBJ1-3,NA,NA,TRBV6-1,TGTGCCACCCGACGACAGGTCTTTGGAAACACCATATATTTT,CATRRQVFGNTIYF
TRBJ2-2,NA,TRBD2,TRBV6-2/TRBV6-3,TGTGCCAGCAGTCCCCGACTAGCGGGGGCGAACACCGGGGAGCTGTTTTTT,CASSPRLAGANTGELFF
TRBJ1-1,many,NA,TRBV28,TGTGCCAGCAGTTTCGTCGGGGGAACTTTCTTT,CASSFVGGTFF
TRBJ1-2,NA,NA,TRBV6-1,TGTGCCAGCAGTCCCTGGAGGGTAATAGAGAACTATGGCTACACCTTC,CASSPWRVIENYGYTF
TRBJ1-5,many,NA,TRBV28,TGTGCCAGCACCAAAGGGGGGGTTTGGAATCAGCCCCAGCATTTT,CASTKGGVWNQPQHF
TRBJ1-1,many,TRBD1,TRBV2,TGTGCCAGCAGGCGGACAGGGGGACTAACTGAAGCTTTCTTT,CASRRTGGLTEAFF
TRBJ2-7,many,NA,TRBV20-1,TGCAGTGCTCCTCCGACAGGTCCCAGATCCTACGAGCAGTACTTC,CSAPPTGPRSYEQYF
TRBJ2-7,many,NA,TRBV28,TGTGCCAGCAGCTATCCGGGACGGGAAGCCGAGCAGTACTTC,CASSYPGREAEQYF
TRBJ1-1,many,NA,TRBV5-1,TGCGCCAGCAGCCGGGAGGTGAACACTGAAGCTTTCTTT,CASSREVNTEAFF
TRBJ1-1,many,NA,TRBV7-9,TGTGCCAGCAGCTTAGGGCTTACCACTGAAGCTTTCTTT,CASSLGLTTEAFF
TRBJ1-2,many,TRBD1,TRBV6-4,TGTGCCAGCAGTGGGACAGGGAGCTATGGCTACACCTTC,CASSGTGSYGYTF
TRBJ1-1,many,NA,TRBV4-1,TGCGCCAGCTCGGCGGGGGCCTTTGTTATGAACACTGAAGCTTTCTTT,CASSAGAFVMNTEAFF
TRBJ1-2,many,NA,TRBV29-1,TGCAGCGTTGAAGGCGCAGGGACTGGCTACACCTTC,CSVEGAGTGYTF
TRBJ2-5,many,TRBD2,TRBV3-1,TGTGCCAGCAGCCGAACTAGCGGGACACAAGAGACCCAGTACTTC,CASSRTSGTQETQYF
TRBJ1-6,NA,NA,TRBV6-1,TGTGCCAGCAGTGAATCGGCAGTCTATAATTCACCCCTCCACTTT,CASSESAVYNSPLHF
TRBJ2-7,many,NA,TRBV27,TGTGCCAGCAGTTTTCCAGGAGACTCCTACGAGCAGTACTTC,CASSFPGDSYEQYF
TRBJ2-5,many,TRBD1,TRBV24-1,TGTGCCACCAGTGACCCCGGGACAGAAGAGACCCAGTACTTC,CATSDPGTEETQYF
TRBJ2-7,many,TRBD2,TRBV20-1,TGCAGTGCTTCGGGACTAGCGGGAGACGAGCAGTACTTC,CSASGLAGDEQYF
TRBJ1-5,many,TRBD1,TRBV6-9,TGTGCCAGCAGGACAGGGCAGGACCAGCCCCAGCATTTT,CASRTGQDQPQHF
TRBJ1-6,NA,NA,TRBV6-5,TGTGCCAGCAGTTACTCGACGGCAGGGAGATCACCCCTCCACTTT,CASSYSTAGRSPLHF
TRBJ1-1,few,TRBD1,TRBV12-3/TRBV12-4,TGTGCCAGCAGGGTCGTAGGGGGCAACGAAGCTTTCTTT,CASRVVGGNEAFF
TRBJ1-1,many,NA,TRBV20-1,TGCAGTGCAAACCCTTACACTGAAGCTTTCTTT,CSANPYTEAFF
TRBJ1-2,few,NA,TRBV7-2,TGTGCCAGCAGATTAGGGCGGGGGGCCCGCAGATCCAACTATGGCTACACCTTC,CASRLGRGARRSNYGYTF
TRBJ2-7,many,TRBD2,TRBV6-5,TGTGCCAGCAGTTTGGCACAGCGGGGCTACGAGCAGTACTTC,CASSLAQRGYEQYF